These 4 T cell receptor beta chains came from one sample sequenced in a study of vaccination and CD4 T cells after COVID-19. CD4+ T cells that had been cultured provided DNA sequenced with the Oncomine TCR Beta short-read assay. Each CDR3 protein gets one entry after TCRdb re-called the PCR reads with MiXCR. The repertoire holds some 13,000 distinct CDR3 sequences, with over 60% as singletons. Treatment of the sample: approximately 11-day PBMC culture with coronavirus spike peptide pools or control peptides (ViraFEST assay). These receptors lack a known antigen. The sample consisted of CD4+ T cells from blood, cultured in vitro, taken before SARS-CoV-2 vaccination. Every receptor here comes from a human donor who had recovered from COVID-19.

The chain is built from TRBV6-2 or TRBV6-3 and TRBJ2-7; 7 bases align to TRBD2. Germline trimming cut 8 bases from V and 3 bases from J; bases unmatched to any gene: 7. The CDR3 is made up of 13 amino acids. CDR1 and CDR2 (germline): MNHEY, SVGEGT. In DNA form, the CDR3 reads TGTGCCAGCCAACACGGGGGGATCTACGAGCAGTACTTC. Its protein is CASQHGGIYEQYF.

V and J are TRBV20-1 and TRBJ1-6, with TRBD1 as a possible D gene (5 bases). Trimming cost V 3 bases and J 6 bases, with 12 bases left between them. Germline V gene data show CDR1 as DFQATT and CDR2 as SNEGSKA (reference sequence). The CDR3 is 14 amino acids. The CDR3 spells CSASRVDVNSPLHF. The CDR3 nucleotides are TGCAGTGCTAGCAGGGTTGACGTTAATTCACCCCTCCACTTT.

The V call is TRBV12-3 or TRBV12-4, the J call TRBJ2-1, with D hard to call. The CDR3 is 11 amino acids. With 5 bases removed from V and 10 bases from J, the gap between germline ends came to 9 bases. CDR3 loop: CASSTGPEQFF. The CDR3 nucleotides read TGTGCCAGCAGTACGGGCCCAGAGCAGTTCTTC.

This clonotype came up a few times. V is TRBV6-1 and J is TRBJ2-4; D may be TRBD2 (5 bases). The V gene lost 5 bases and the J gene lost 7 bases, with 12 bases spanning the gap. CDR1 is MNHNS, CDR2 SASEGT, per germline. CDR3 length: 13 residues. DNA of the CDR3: TGTGCCAGCAGTCGGGGTGGGGTGAACATTCAGTACTTC. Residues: CASSRGGVNIQYF.